Below, 9 T cell receptor beta chains from the same sample are listed, as sequenced in a study of breast tumors, draining lymph nodes, adjacent tissues. TCRdb reprocessed the multiplex PCR reads with MiXCR, giving one entry per CDR3 protein. The data show some 250,000 distinct CDR3 sequences, nearly 35% seen once. The lymph nodes were axillary draining lymph nodes from breast cancer patients. The specimen was axillary lymph node tissue. All receptors derive from a female donor with breast cancer. Some clones in this sample may be carry-over from other donors' samples.

The chain is built from TRBV5-1 and TRBJ2-7; 8 nucleotides agree with TRBD1. The CDR3 runs to 13 residues. Looked up from germline, CDR1 is SGHRS and CDR2 is YFSETQ. Losses at the gene ends were 3 bases for V and 3 bases for J; bases not matched to a gene: 2. The DNA of the CDR3 is TGCGCCAGCAGCTCGACAGGGGTCTACGAGCAGTACTTC. This codes for CASSSTGVYEQYF.

This clonotype was recorded at least ten times. This chain links TRBV10-3 with TRBJ2-1, with 9 positions matching TRBD2. V shed 2 bases and J 9 bases; nucleotides not matched to a gene: 5. This CDR3 has 14 residues. Germline V gene data show CDR1 as ENHRY and CDR2 as SYGVKD. CDR3 sequence reads: CAISEGSGRSEQFF. The DNA of the CDR3 is TGTGCCATCAGTGAGGGTAGCGGGAGAAGTGAGCAGTTCTTC.

This chain uses TRBV6-6 with TRBJ2-3, with D possibly matching TRBD2 (6 bases). Germline V gene data show CDR1 as MNHNY and CDR2 as SVGAGI (reference sequence). With 4 bases removed from V and 2 bases from J, the gap between germline ends came to 10 bases. The length of the CDR3 is 14 residues. CDR3 bases: TGTGCCAGCAGTTCTGGCGGGAACACAGATACGCAGTATTTT. It yields the protein CASSSGGNTDTQYF.

This clonotype appeared many times. This chain uses TRBV11-2 with TRBJ2-1, with 10 bases lining up with TRBD2. This CDR3 contains 16 residues. J was trimmed by 6 bases and V by 4 bases; bases with no gene match: 9. Germline V lookup: CDR1 SGHAT, CDR2 FQNNGV. For the CDR3, the DNA is TGTGCCAGCAGCTCGGCCGGGACTAGCGACGGCAATGAGCAGTTCTTC. As protein: CASSSAGTSDGNEQFF.

The chain couples TRBV19 to TRBJ2-5, with 9 nucleotides matching TRBD1. Germline CDR1 LNHDA, CDR2 SQIVND (reference sequence). The V segment lost 1 base and the J segment 3 bases; nucleotides outside the gene matches: 3. CDR3 length: 15 residues. CDR3 in amino acids: CASSIGDRGEETQYF. Here the CDR3 DNA reads TGTGCCAGTAGTATAGGAGACAGGGGGGAAGAGACCCAGTACTTC.

Of note for this clonotype: A single base separates this from a much larger clone, so it may be a read error. V is TRBV12-5 and J is TRBJ1-5; D is undetermined. The CDR3 consists of 14 residues. Germline V CDR1 and CDR2: LGHNT, FRNRAP. V lost 5 bases, J lost 6 bases, and 14 bases lay in between. CDR3 region: CASGPGGPFQPQHF. CDR3 sequence (DNA): TGTGCTAGTGGTCCAGGAGGGCCCTTTCAGCCCCAGCATTTT.

Details on this clonotype: One end of the junction varies from germline; a read error may be responsible. The chain carries TRBV5-1 and TRBJ1-6; tentative D call: TRBD1 (6 bases). Per germline, CDR1 SGHRS and CDR2 YFSETQ. CDR3 length equals 14 residues. CDR3 amino acids: CASSRQGNNSPLHF. Here the CDR3 DNA reads TGCGCCAGCAGTCGGCAGGGGAATAATTCCCCCCTCCACTTT.

This clonotype was recorded a few times. A much larger clone is a single base away; this may be a read error. The CDR3 nucleotides read TGCAGTGCCGGGGACAGGGGGTCTGGCTCCACCTTC. Encoded protein: CSAGDRGSGSTF. The genes are TRBV20-1 and TRBJ1-2; 11 positions match TRBD1. This CDR3 region has 12 residues. CDR1 is DFQATT and CDR2 is SNEGSKA in the germline V gene (reference sequence).

In its sample, this clonotype was seen many times. This rearrangement joins TRBV5-6 to TRBJ2-7; 10 positions agree with TRBD1. V lost 2 bases and J lost 1; bases outside the gene matches: 6. The CDR3 is 16 amino acids. Germline assignment: CDR1 SGHDT and CDR2 YYEEEE. The CDR3 DNA reads as TGTGCCAGCAGCTTTGACAGGGGGCGAACGTCCTACGAGCAGTACTTC. Translation: CASSFDRGRTSYEQYF.